These 8 T cell receptor beta chains share one sample of origin, sequenced in a study of T cell responses to AZD1222 COVID-19 vaccine. TCRdb keeps only in-frame clones here, not all; method: immunoSEQ multiplex PCR. The data show 150,000 to 200,000 clones, around 89% seen once. Specimen: peripheral blood, collected on day 0 of AZD1222 vaccination. The receptors here all came from an adult in good health.

This chain joins TRBV3-1 (or the pseudogene TRBV3-2) and TRBJ1-2, with a tentative D call TRBD1 (5 bases). Germline values: CDR1 LGHDT, CDR2 YNNKEL (reference sequence). The length of the CDR3 is 15 residues. The V and J ends lost 1 base and 8 bases respectively, with 17 bases between them. CDR3 in amino acids: CASSQVPGRVVGYTF. The CDR3 coding sequence is TGTGCCAGCAGCCAAGTCCCAGGGAGGGTGGTGGGCTACACCTTC.

This chain links TRBV11-2 with TRBJ2-5; possibly TRBD1 for D (6 bases). This CDR3 is 16 amino acids long. V was shortened by 5 bases and J by 1 base, with 17 bases between the two germline ends. Germline V CDR1 and CDR2: SGHAT, FQNNGV. Here the CDR3 DNA reads TGTGCCAGCAGCACGTTTACAGGGTTTGCCCAAGAGACCCAGTACTTC. Translating gives CASSTFTGFAQETQYF.

The gene calls are TRBV7-2 and TRBJ1-5; perhaps TRBD1 as D (6 bases). CDR1 is SGHTA and CDR2 is FQGNSA in the germline V gene. Trimming left V 2 bases short and J 5 bases short, with 7 bases between. The CDR3 runs 13 residues. The CDR3 DNA follows: TGTGCCAGCAGCTTAAACAGGGATCAGCCCCAGCATTTT. This gives the protein CASSLNRDQPQHF.

This chain links TRBV4-1 with TRBJ2-1; D uncertain. Germline assignment: CDR1 MGHRA and CDR2 YSYEKL. Trimming took off 1 base at V and 7 bases at J, with 5 bases between the two ends. The CDR3 length is 12 residues. CDR3: CASSQVANEQFF. For the CDR3, the DNA is TGCGCCAGCAGCCAAGTCGCAAATGAGCAGTTCTTC.

The chain links TRBV28 to TRBJ2-7; maybe TRBD1 (5 bases). Germline V CDR1 and CDR2: MDHEN, SYDVKM. Trimming stripped 4 bases from V and 3 bases from J, with 22 bases between. This CDR3 region has 17 residues. CDR3 loop: CASSSSKGGHDLYEQYF. The CDR3 DNA reads TGTGCCAGCAGTTCCTCAAAGGGCGGACATGACCTCTACGAGCAGTACTTC.

This sequence joins TRBV7-9 and TRBJ1-5; D is perhaps TRBD1 (5 bases). Germline loops: CDR1 SEHNR, CDR2 FQNEAQ (reference sequence). CDR3 length: 14 residues. V lost 3 bases and J 6 bases, leaving 12 bases between the germline ends. The CDR3 DNA is TGTGCCAGCAGCTTGGGGCAGTGGGGTCAGCCCCAGCATTTT. Translated: CASSLGQWGQPQHF. Full variable domain (rest looked up from reference TRBV7-9 and TRBJ1-5): DTGVSQNPRHKITKRGQNVTFRCDPISEHNRLYWYRQTLGQGPEFLTYFQNEAQLEKSRLLSDRFSAERPKGSFSTLEIQRTEQGDSAMYLCASSLGQWGQPQHFGDGTRLSIL.

The chain is built from TRBV5-5 and TRBJ2-2; D is ambiguous. The length of the CDR3 is 15 residues. Per the germline V gene, CDR1 is SGHKS and CDR2 is YYEKEE (reference sequence). V lost 0 bases, J lost 0 bases, and 6 bases lay in between. In nucleotides, the CDR3 is TGTGCCAGCAGCTTGGACGTGGCGAACACCGGGGAGCTGTTTTTT. Protein: CASSLDVANTGELFF. The whole variable domain, remainder taken from reference TRBV5-5 and TRBJ2-2, is DAGVTQSPTHLIKTRGQQVTLRCSPISGHKSVSWYQQVLGQGPQFIFQYYEKEERGRGNFPDRFSARQFPNYSSELNVNALLLGDSALYLCASSLDVANTGELFFGEGSRLTVL.

The chain combines TRBV19 with TRBJ1-4; D not certain. Germline CDR1 and CDR2: LNHDA and SQIVND (reference sequence). This CDR3 contains 13 residues. Trimming took 7 bases from V and 0 from J, leaving 6 bases between them. The CDR3: CASMGATNEKLFF. In nucleotides, the CDR3 is TGTGCCAGTATGGGTGCAACTAATGAAAAACTGTTTTTT. The complete variable domain, with remaining parts taken from reference TRBV19 and TRBJ1-4, reads DGGITQSPKYLFRKEGQNVTLSCEQNLNHDAMYWYRQDPGQGLRLIYYSQIVNDFQKGDIAEGYSVSREKKESFPLTVTSAQKNPTAFYLCASMGATNEKLFFGSGTQLSVL.